This TCR beta chain comes out of a study of CD8 T cells in ankylosing spondylitis. Study conclusions and caveats: Matched ankylosing spondylitis synovial fluid reportedly showed significant enrichment of disease-linked clones.

Each CDR3 protein is one row after TCRdb ran MiXCR on the 5' RACE reads. The table shows a few hundred thousand distinct CDR3 sequences, with 20% to 25% occurring only once. This clonotype was counted only a few times. The antigen remains undetermined. This CDR3 contains 13 residues. V lost 1 base and J lost 7, with 10 bases in between. Sequencing was carried out using blood, either unsorted or a sorted T cell fraction (not recorded which). The TCR comes from a male donor with ankylosing spondylitis or in good health (not recorded which). The rearrangement joins TRBV12-3 or TRBV12-4 to TRBJ1-2; D unclear. The CDR3 protein is CASSLGGAPGYTF. CDR3 DNA: TGTGCCAGCAGTTTAGGTGGTGCGCCTGGCTACACCTTC.